These 18 T cell receptor beta chains came from one sample sequenced in a study of T-cell reconstitution after alpha-beta-depleted transplantation in children. A library of TCRbeta sequences, prepared with unique molecular identifiers, was generated. TCRdb re-analysed the PCR reads in MiXCR, keeping a single row per CDR3 protein. The table includes 200,000 or so distinct CDR3 sequences, 5% to 6.5% detected once. The sample here was PBMCs, taken before TCRalphabeta/CD19-depleted stem cell transplant. The receptors originated from a girl less than two years old with combined immunodeficiency, due to receive a stem cell transplant.

This clonotype occurred many times. This sequence joins TRBV12-3 or TRBV12-4 and TRBJ2-1; TRBD2 matches 12 bases. V trimming: 5 bases; J trimming: 7 bases; junction bases outside the gene matches: 6. The CDR3 totals 15 residues. CDR3 DNA: TGTGCCAGCAGTCCACTAGCGGGAGGTAGTAATGAGCAGTTCTTC. It is translated as CASSPLAGGSNEQFF.

This clonotype was seen ten or more times. The chain recombines TRBV20-1 with TRBJ2-7; TRBD2 is a possible D gene (6 bases). The V and J ends lost 1 base and 3 bases respectively, with 10 bases between them. From germline, CDR1 is DFQATT and CDR2 SNEGSKA (reference sequence). The CDR3 consists of 13 residues. In nucleotides, the CDR3 is TGCAGTGCTAGAGGGGACTCTCACTACGAGCAGTACTTC. Translation: CSARGDSHYEQYF.

This clonotype came up many times. The CDR3 reads CASSSPGLDIGELFF. The CDR3 DNA reads as TGCGCCAGCAGCTCGCCGGGACTAGACATCGGGGAGCTGTTTTTT. The chain is built from TRBV5-1 and TRBJ2-2, with TRBD2 identical over 8 bases. V gave up 3 bases and J gave up 7 bases; unmatched junction bases: 8. This CDR3 has 15 amino acids. Germline V gene data show CDR1 as SGHRS and CDR2 as YFSETQ.

This clonotype was seen ten or more times. This chain links TRBV4-1 with TRBJ2-2; D is undetermined. The germline V and J ends were trimmed by 4 bases and 5 bases, with 8 bases remaining between them. CDR3 length: 13 residues. Germline loops: CDR1 MGHRA, CDR2 YSYEKL. In DNA form, the CDR3 reads TGCGCCAGCAGCCCCTCAAATACCGGGGAGCTGTTTTTT. Translation: CASSPSNTGELFF.

This clonotype has ten or more counts. The V call is TRBV6-2 or TRBV6-3, the J call TRBJ2-7; TRBD1 is a possible D gene (5 bases). The CDR3 extends over 13 amino acids. Germline V gene sequence: CDR1 MNHEY, CDR2 SVGEGT. Trimming stripped 1 base from V and 3 bases from J, with 7 bases between. In DNA form, the CDR3 reads TGTGCCAGCAGTTACTTCAGGGTCTACGAGCAGTACTTC. Protein sequence: CASSYFRVYEQYF.

The chain combines TRBV12-5 with TRBJ2-2; TRBD2 might be the D (7 bases). V lost 11 bases to trimming and J lost 5 bases, with 18 bases between them. Germline V gene lookup returns CDR1 LGHNT and CDR2 FRNRAP. The CDR3 contains 14 residues. The CDR3 sequence is CASGGGGWTGELFF. CDR3 bases: TGTGCTTCTGGGGGGGGGGGCTGGACCGGGGAGCTGTTTTTT.

This clonotype was counted a few times. This chain joins TRBV7-2 and TRBJ2-5; TRBD2 aligns across 16 bases. J lost 3 bases, V lost 0 bases, and 1 base had no gene match. Germline V gene sequence: CDR1 SGHTA, CDR2 FQGNSA. The CDR3 runs to 17 residues. The chain's CDR3 is CASSLAGLAGGKETQYF. CDR3 in DNA: TGTGCCAGCAGCTTAGCGGGACTAGCGGGGGGGAAAGAGACCCAGTACTTC.

This clonotype was picked up many times. The chain employs TRBV11-3 and TRBJ2-3; tentatively, D is TRBD1 or TRBD2 (5 bases each). In germline, CDR1 is SGHNT, CDR2 YENEEA. This CDR3 is 16 amino acids long. V gave up 4 bases and J gave up 0 bases, with 14 bases separating them. For the CDR3, the DNA is TGTGCCAGCAGCTGGGGGACGGACGCTAGCACAGATACGCAGTATTTT. This encodes CASSWGTDASTDTQYF.

This clonotype was found many times. This chain joins TRBV7-3 and TRBJ2-1; 8 bases are shared with TRBD1. Germline V lookup: CDR1 SGHTA, CDR2 FQGTGA. CDR3 size: 15 residues. V lost 4 bases, J lost 11 bases, and 13 bases stayed unmatched. The CDR3 DNA sequence: TGTGCCAGCAGCTCTGCCGGGACAGGCTCCATGAAGCAGTTCTTC. Its translation: CASSSAGTGSMKQFF.

Turning to this clonotype: The junction shows a germline mismatch at one end, possibly a read error. CDR3 residues: CTSSLGPGTGGADYGYTF. The DNA of the CDR3 is TGTACCAGCAGTCTCGGTCCCGGGACAGGGGGCGCGGACTATGGCTACACCTTC. The chain combines TRBV12-3 or TRBV12-4 with TRBJ1-2; TRBD1 agrees at 12 bases. The CDR3 length is 18 residues.

The table lists this clonotype with many counts. The V and J genes are TRBV6-2 or TRBV6-3 and TRBJ2-7; D might be TRBD2 (5 bases). CDR3 length: 13 amino acids. The germline gives CDR1 MNHEY, CDR2 SVGEGT. Trimming pared 6 bases from V and 3 bases from J, leaving 12 bases between. CDR3 region: CASSWSGLYEQYF. DNA of the CDR3: TGTGCCAGCAGCTGGAGCGGTCTCTACGAGCAGTACTTC.

This clonotype was counted ten times or more. This chain joins TRBV20-1 and TRBJ2-3, with TRBD2 identical over 8 bases. J was trimmed by 0 bases and V by 0 bases; bases with no gene match: 5. The CDR3 has 16 amino acids. CDR1 is DFQATT and CDR2 is SNEGSKA in the germline V gene (reference sequence). CDR3: CSARDEGLGSTDTQYF. The CDR3 bases are TGCAGTGCTAGAGATGAGGGACTAGGCAGCACAGATACGCAGTATTTT.

This clonotype was seen repeatedly, ten times or more. V is TRBV29-1 and J is TRBJ2-1; 7 positions match TRBD2. Germline V CDR1 and CDR2: SQVTM, ANQGSEA. V lost 7 bases, J lost 9 bases, and 3 bases stayed unmatched. CDR3 length: 10 residues. This CDR3 is CSAGGGEQFF. CDR3 bases: TGCAGCGCCGGCGGGGGTGAGCAGTTCTTC.

The chain links TRBV24-1 to TRBJ2-5, with unresolved D. Trimming shortened V by 5 bases and J by 7 bases, and 16 bases separated the two germline ends. The CDR3 extends over 14 amino acids. Germline V gives CDR1 KGHDR, CDR2 SFDVKD. Written as DNA, the CDR3 is TGTGCCACCAGTGCCCGCGGATTAAACGGGACCCAGTACTTC. It yields the protein CATSARGLNGTQYF.

This clonotype was seen repeatedly, ten times or more. The chain uses TRBV5-6 and TRBJ2-4, with D possibly being TRBD2 (5 bases). Trimming shortened V by 0 bases and J by 0 bases, and 22 bases separated the two germline ends. Per the germline V gene, CDR1 is SGHDT and CDR2 is YYEEEE. This CDR3 is built from 20 residues. Written as DNA, the CDR3 is TGTGCCAGCAGCTTGGGGGTAGAGGGCAGCCCTTCTCTAGCCAAAAACATTCAGTACTTC. It specifies CASSLGVEGSPSLAKNIQYF.

This clonotype occurred many times. The rearrangement uses TRBV28 and TRBJ2-7; D not resolved. V gave up 3 bases and J gave up 4 bases, with 16 bases separating them. Germline CDR1 reads MDHEN; CDR2 reads SYDVKM. The CDR3 spans 15 residues. The CDR3 here is CASSFPKYLSYEQYF. The CDR3 DNA sequence: TGTGCCAGCAGTTTTCCCAAGTATCTTAGTTACGAGCAGTACTTC.

This clonotype was seen repeatedly, ten times or more. V usage is TRBV29-1 and J usage is TRBJ2-1; possibly TRBD2 for D (5 bases). V was cut by 6 bases and J by 3 bases, with 15 bases left in between. This CDR3 comprises 14 residues. From germline, CDR1 is SQVTM and CDR2 ANQGSEA. DNA for the CDR3: TGCAGCGTCCCAAGCCTAGCAGACTACAATGAGCAGTTCTTC. As protein: CSVPSLADYNEQFF.

This clonotype was detected many times. The chain is built from TRBV5-4 and TRBJ2-7; 7 bases map to TRBD1. Germline lookup yields CDR1 SGHNT and CDR2 YYREEE (reference sequence). This CDR3 region has 12 residues. After removal of 5 bases from V and 5 bases from J, the junction contained 4 bases not matched to a gene. CDR3 sequence (DNA): TGTGCCAGCAGTCAACAGGGGAACGAGCAGTACTTC. Protein sequence: CASSQQGNEQYF.